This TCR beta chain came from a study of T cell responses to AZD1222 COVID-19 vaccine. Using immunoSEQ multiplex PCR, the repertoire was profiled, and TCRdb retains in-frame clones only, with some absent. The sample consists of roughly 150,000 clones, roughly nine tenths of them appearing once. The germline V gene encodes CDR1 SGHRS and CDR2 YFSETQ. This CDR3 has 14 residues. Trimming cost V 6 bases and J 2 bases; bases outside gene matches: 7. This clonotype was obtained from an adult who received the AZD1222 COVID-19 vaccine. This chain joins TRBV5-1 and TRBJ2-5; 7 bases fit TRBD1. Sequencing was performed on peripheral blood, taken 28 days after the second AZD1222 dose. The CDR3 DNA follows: TGCGCCAGCACGGAACAGGGGCTACAAGAGACCCAGTACTTC. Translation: CASTEQGLQETQYF.